This TCR beta chain was identified during a study of OX40 agonist ivuxolimab in advanced cancers. On the study more broadly: Three individuals attained partial responses, comprising one hepatocellular carcinoma case and two cutaneous melanoma cases.

V was trimmed by 6 bases and J by 3 bases, leaving 14 bases between them. Germline CDR1 and CDR2: SGHNT and YENEEA. The CDR3 contains 14 residues. Sequencing was performed with immunoSEQ multiplex PCR; in TCRdb, only in-frame clones are kept and a portion is missing. The repertoire holds some 77,000 clones, 92% seen once, with approximately 8% in the top ten. The V call is TRBV11-3, the J call TRBJ1-1; D possibly corresponds to TRBD1 (5 bases). The TCR originated in an adult with an advanced solid tumor such as melanoma, head and neck, liver or kidney cancer. The source was CD4+ or CD8+ T cells sorted from blood, collected in a trial of the OX40 agonist ivuxolimab. In DNA, the CDR3 is TGTGCCAGCAGAGTTCGGGACTCCTACACTGAAGCTTTCTTT. Amino acid sequence: CASRVRDSYTEAFF.